The entry that follows covers one T cell receptor beta chain sequence. Its antigen is undetermined. The data belong to a study of T cell repertoires in cytomegalovirus infection. In TCRdb, the reads were re-called with MiXCR into one record per CDR3 protein. The sample consists of about a million distinct CDR3 sequences, around 29% of them appearing once. The CDR3 runs to 14 residues. The V gene's germline CDR1 is ENHRY and CDR2 SYGVKD. Trimming cost V 6 bases and J 3 bases, with 12 bases left between them. This receptor was obtained from a human donor in good health (CMV status not recorded). Some clones in this sample may be carry-over from other donors' samples. This sequence joins TRBV10-3 and TRBJ1-3, with TRBD1 as a possible D gene (5 bases). The source was cultured CD8+ T cells from PBMCs, collected from culture after CMV antigen stimulation. The CDR3: CAIRNQGIGNTIYF. DNA for the CDR3: TGTGCCATCAGGAACCAGGGTATTGGAAACACCATATATTTT.